What follows is one T cell receptor beta chain and its context. Original methodology: Amplification of reference gene primers was used by the study to estimate nucleated cell counts. Data came from immunoSEQ multiplex PCR; TCRdb stores just in-frame clones and leaves some out. The V and J calls and the clone size are those of that table, but D and trimming were determined from the DNA. The table has 88,000 or so clones, 85% to 90% seen once; the top ten hold around 4.1%. The sample is drawn from a study of blood T cell repertoires in COVID-19. Across the whole study: Sample material is recorded as cDNA or gDNA derived from T cells, B-cell-depleted T cells, or PBMCs.

The junction had 11 bases not matched to a gene; V was cut back by 3 bases and J by 5 bases. Germline CDR1 is SNHLY and CDR2 is FYNNEI. CDR3 length: 16 amino acids. The chain combines TRBV2 with TRBJ1-1; 8 positions match TRBD1. This clonotype was sampled from a man aged 60 to 69 with acute or convalescent COVID-19. The sequenced material came from peripheral blood. CDR3 loop: CASSEFIGRGRTEAFF. The CDR3, as DNA: TGTGCCAGCAGTGAGTTTATTGGCAGGGGGCGTACTGAAGCTTTCTTT.